Listed below are T cell receptor beta chains from one sample, sequenced in a study of Ad26.COV2.S vaccination and SARS-CoV-2 variants. Assay used: immunoSEQ multiplex PCR; TCRdb lists only in-frame clones, some missing. This table has about 350,000 clones, about 90% appearing once. This specimen consisted of peripheral blood, obtained after recovery from COVID-19. These receptors originate from a human donor who had recovered from COVID-19. Each CDR3 is given with its conserved first and last residue. A D gene is named only where the DNA matches it firmly. The size of a clone is reported for some rows only, either as once, few or many, or as a class for expanded clones.

size	V	D	J	DNA	CDR3
NA	TRBV7-2	NA	TRBJ1-2	TGTGCCAGCAGCTTAGTAACCGGGGGTCGCAGTGTCCATGGCTACACCTTC	CASSLVTGGRSVHGYTF
NA	TRBV6-6	NA	TRBJ1-4	TGTGCCAGCAGTTACTCGGGAGCCCCTAATGAAAAACTGTTTTTT	CASSYSGAPNEKLFF
NA	TRBV4-3	NA	TRBJ1-4	TGCGCCAGCAGCCAACTTAATGAAAAACTGTTTTTT	CASSQLNEKLFF
NA	TRBV13	TRBD1	TRBJ2-3	TGTGCCAGCAGCACAAGACAGGGCCCGCCATCAGATACGCAGTATTTT	CASSTRQGPPSDTQYF
NA	TRBV9	NA	TRBJ2-5	TGTGCCAGCAGCGTAGATCAGTATCAAGAGACCCAGTACTTC	CASSVDQYQETQYF
once	TRBV3-1/TRBV3-2	TRBD1	TRBJ1-1	TGTGCCAGCAGCCTGGGGACAGTCAAAGGGAACACTGAAGCTTTCTTT	CASSLGTVKGNTEAFF
NA	TRBV29-1	TRBD2	TRBJ2-7	TGCAGCGTTCTTCCGGGGGGAATAACCTCCTACGAGCAGTACTTC	CSVLPGGITSYEQYF
NA	TRBV12-3/TRBV12-4	NA	TRBJ2-7	TGTGCCAGCTTAAGGGAGATAGGCCACGAGCAGTACTTC	CASLREIGHEQYF
NA	TRBV4-1	NA	TRBJ2-5	TGCGCCAGCAGCCAAGTCATGGGGGACCGAGGGGCCGGGGTACAAGAGACCCAGTACTTC	CASSQVMGDRGAGVQETQYF
NA	TRBV3-1/TRBV3-2	TRBD1	TRBJ1-2	TGTGCCAGCAGCCAAGATCACCCGGACAGGGGGCAGGCCTCCTATGGCTACACCTTC	CASSQDHPDRGQASYGYTF
NA	TRBV11-1	TRBD2	TRBJ2-1	TGTGCCAGCAGCCTCGGGACTAAAAGGTTCTTC	CASSLGTKRFF
once	TRBV28	NA	TRBJ1-2	TGTGCCAGCACCATTTCGCGGGACTCCAGAGCTACTAACTATGGCTACACCTTC	CASTISRDSRATNYGYTF
NA	TRBV9	TRBD1	TRBJ1-2	TGTGCCAGCAGGCAGGGGGATGGCTACACCTTC	CASRQGDGYTF
NA	TRBV10-3	NA	TRBJ1-1	TGTGCCATCAGTGAATCGAACACTGAAGCTTTCTTT	CAISESNTEAFF
NA	TRBV6-1	NA	TRBJ2-3	TGTGCCAGCAGTGAATGGTCGGGGTCAAGCACAGATACGCAGTATTTT	CASSEWSGSSTDTQYF
NA	TRBV7-2	NA	TRBJ2-5	TGTGCCAGCAGCGGGGTCGGGGCGACGCTCAAAGAGACCCAGTACTTC	CASSGVGATLKETQYF
once	TRBV7-9	NA	TRBJ1-2	TGTGCCAGCAGCCAGACGTGGACGGGAGATTGGGGCTACACCTTC	CASSQTWTGDWGYTF
NA	TRBV9	NA	TRBJ2-4	TGTGCCAGCAGCGTAGGGGGGAGCAAAAACATTCAGTACTTC	CASSVGGSKNIQYF
NA	TRBV29-1	TRBD2	TRBJ2-3	TGCAGCGTTGATCGTGCTAGCGGGGGTTTTACAGATACGCAGTATTTT	CSVDRASGGFTDTQYF
NA	TRBV4-3	TRBD2	TRBJ2-7	TGCGCCAGCAGCCGGGGAACGGGCGGGGGGACCTACGAGCAGTACTTC	CASSRGTGGGTYEQYF
NA	TRBV18	NA	TRBJ2-7	TGTGCCAGCTCTTCTCCCCTCTCTTGGCCCGAGCAGTACTTC	CASSSPLSWPEQYF
NA	TRBV27	TRBD1	TRBJ1-1	TGTGCCAGCAGGGGACAGGGGGCGCGGCTCGCTGAAGCTTTCTTT	CASRGQGARLAEAFF
NA	TRBV9	TRBD1	TRBJ2-7	TGTGCCAGCAGCACCACGACAGGGGTGGGCGAGCAGTACTTC	CASSTTTGVGEQYF
NA	TRBV6-2/TRBV6-3	TRBD1	TRBJ1-2	TGTGCCAGCAGTTACTCCCACAGGGGTTACGGCTACACCTTC	CASSYSHRGYGYTF
once	TRBV6-5	NA	TRBJ2-1	TGTGCCAGCACTCGAACGAACAGGGACAATGAGCAGTTCTTC	CASTRTNRDNEQFF
NA	TRBV5-1	NA	TRBJ2-4	TGCGCCAGCAGCTTGTCTGGGCGGAATCGAACCAAAAACATTCAGTACTTC	CASSLSGRNRTKNIQYF
NA	TRBV2	NA	TRBJ1-2	TGTGCCAGTCTTGAACACCTTAACTATGGCTACACCTTC	CASLEHLNYGYTF
NA	TRBV12-2	NA	TRBJ1-1	TGTGCAAGTCGCTTTACTCTGGGGGACAGGGTGATGAACACTGAAGCTTTCTTT	CASRFTLGDRVMNTEAFF
NA	TRBV5-1	NA	TRBJ1-5	TGCGCCAGCAGCCCACAGGGAATCGGAGCAAATCAGCCCCAGCATTTT	CASSPQGIGANQPQHF
once	TRBV19	NA	TRBJ2-7	TGTGCCAGTAGTATAAAGGCGGGCTCCTACGAGCAGTACTTC	CASSIKAGSYEQYF
NA	TRBV5-1	TRBD1	TRBJ1-2	TGCGCCAGCAGCTTGGCGCCGGACAGGGACTTCTATGGCTACACCTTC	CASSLAPDRDFYGYTF
NA	TRBV2	NA	TRBJ1-2	TGTGCCAGCAGTCCTTTCGACCGCGGTAATTACTACACCTTC	CASSPFDRGNYYTF
NA	TRBV18	NA	TRBJ2-5	TGTGCCAGCTCACCGGGGAAAGAGACCCAGTACTTC	CASSPGKETQYF
once	TRBV5-1	NA	TRBJ2-3	TGCGCCAGCAGCTCGGCCCCGGGCCGGCAGGGGCGGGATACGCAGTATTTT	CASSSAPGRQGRDTQYF
NA	TRBV10-2	NA	TRBJ1-1	TGCGCCAGCAGCCCCGGAACCACCACTGAAGCTTTCTTT	CASSPGTTTEAFF
NA	TRBV9	NA	TRBJ2-2	TGTGCCAGCAGCCCCCGTCGTAGTCCAGGGTACACCGGGGAGCTGTTTTTT	CASSPRRSPGYTGELFF
NA	TRBV9	NA	TRBJ2-3	TGTGCCAGCAGCGTGCTCGGATCGGGACTCTCATCTAGCACAGATACGCAGTATTTT	CASSVLGSGLSSSTDTQYF
NA	TRBV7-9	NA	TRBJ2-2	TGTGCCAGCAGCTTCTCGCAGACGAACACCGGGGAGCTGTTTTTT	CASSFSQTNTGELFF
NA	TRBV7-8	NA	TRBJ1-1	TGTGCCAGCAGTTCGAAACCGGGACACCTCATGAACACTGAAGCTTTCTTT	CASSSKPGHLMNTEAFF
NA	TRBV7-8	NA	TRBJ1-1	TGTGCCAGCGGCTTTCGGAACACTGAAGCTTTCTTT	CASGFRNTEAFF
NA	TRBV29-1	NA	TRBJ2-2	TGCAGCGTTGAAGTTAGGCTGAACACCGGGGAGCTGTTTTTT	CSVEVRLNTGELFF